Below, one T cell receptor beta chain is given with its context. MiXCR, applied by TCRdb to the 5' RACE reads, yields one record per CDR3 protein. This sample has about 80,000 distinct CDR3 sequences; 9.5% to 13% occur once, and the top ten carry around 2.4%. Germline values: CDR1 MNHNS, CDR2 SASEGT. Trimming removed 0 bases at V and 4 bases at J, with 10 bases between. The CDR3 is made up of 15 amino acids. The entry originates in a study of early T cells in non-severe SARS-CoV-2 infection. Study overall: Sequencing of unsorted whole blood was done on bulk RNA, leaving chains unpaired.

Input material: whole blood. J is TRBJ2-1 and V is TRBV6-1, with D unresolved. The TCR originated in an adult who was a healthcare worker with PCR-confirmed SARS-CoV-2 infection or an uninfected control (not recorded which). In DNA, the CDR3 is TGTGCCAGCAGTGAAGCCTCGCATACATACAATGAGCAGTTCTTC. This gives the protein CASSEASHTYNEQFF.